This TCR beta chain derives from a study of blood T cell repertoires in COVID-19 (dated by TCRdb to 2018 to 2020). Some background on the complete study: Collaborator samples came from the United States, Italy and Spain and covered acute and convalescent phases of COVID-19. A de-identified subject ID, COVID-19 status, age in years and sex were almost always included in the sample metadata. The prospective study material was composed of cDNA or gDNA derived from T cells, B-cell-depleted T cells, or PBMCs. A freely available public database, intended as a resource for researchers studying the immune response to SARS-CoV-2, is where the repertoires were released. Samples came from the ongoing ImmuneRACE study (first 160 participants) plus 1,254 subjects from 6 global collaborators. Where HLA class I and class II types were available, the types were taken from metadata supplied by the sample provider, not from assay-based typing. Deeply sampled blood TCRbeta repertoires from subjects exposed to, actively infected with, or recovered from COVID-19 were included in the dataset.

TCRbeta CDR3 regions were amplified from genomic DNA by means of the immunoSEQ Assay, a bias-controlled multiplex PCR. Regarding the original processing steps: Nucleated cell counts per sample were estimated from amplification of reference gene primers within the assay. To quantify the absolute abundance of each unique TCRbeta CDR3 rearrangement, sequence reads were collapsed and filtered. For each sample, productive Simpson clonality was calculated as the square root of Simpson's diversity index across productive rearrangements. TCRdb re-hosts the immuneACCESS table, in-frame sequences only. Its copies lack some clones; in the studies checked, an unresolved V gene accounts for under half of them, and the cause for the rest is not known. V and J calls plus clone size are reproduced from that table; the DNA served to infer D and trimming. The table for this sample lists roughly 80,000 clones; over 70% of them were counted only once. The biggest ten clones account for about 12% of the sample.

The collaborating institutions used their own protocols to collect whole blood in K2EDTA tubes. For TCRbeta analysis, collaborator samples were shipped as frozen whole blood, as isolated PBMCs, or as DNA extracted from either sample type. The full study reports these points: The amount of clinical and demographic metadata varied by source and participant and was provided uncurated.

At the junction V is shortened by 5 bases and J by 7 bases; bases outside the gene matches: 4. The CDR3 spans 13 residues, from the cysteine through the phenylalanine. The DNA shown is the 39-base CDR3, in frame from base 1. CDR1 SNHLY and CDR2 FYNNEI are derived from the germline V gene. Concerning this clone: Its binding antigen is unknown. Per-nucleotide qualities are absent, and no much larger clonotype sits a single base away.

This receptor was identified in an elderly man with acute or convalescent COVID-19. Material for sequencing was peripheral blood. Rearrangement joined TRBV2 to TRBJ2-2; the junction holds 7 bases that match TRBD2. The CDR3 in this case is CASSSGTIGELFF. The DNA sequence is as follows: TGTGCCAGCAGTTCCGGGACTATCGGGGAGCTGTTTTTT.